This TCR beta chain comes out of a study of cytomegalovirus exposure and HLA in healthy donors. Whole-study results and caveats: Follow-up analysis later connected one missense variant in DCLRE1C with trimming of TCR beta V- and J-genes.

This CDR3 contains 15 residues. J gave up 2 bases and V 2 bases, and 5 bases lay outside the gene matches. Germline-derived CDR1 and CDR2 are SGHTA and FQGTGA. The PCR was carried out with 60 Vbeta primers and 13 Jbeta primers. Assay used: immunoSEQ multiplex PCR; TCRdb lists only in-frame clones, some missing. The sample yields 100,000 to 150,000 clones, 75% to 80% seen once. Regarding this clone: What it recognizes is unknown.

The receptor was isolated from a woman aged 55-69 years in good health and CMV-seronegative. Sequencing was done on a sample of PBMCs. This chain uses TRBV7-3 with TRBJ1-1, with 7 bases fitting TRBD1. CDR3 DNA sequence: TGTGCCAGCAGCTTATCGACAGGGCAAAACACTGAAGCTTTCTTT. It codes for CASSLSTGQNTEAFF. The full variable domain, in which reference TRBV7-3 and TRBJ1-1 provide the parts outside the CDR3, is GAGVSQTPSNKVTEKGKYVELRCDPISGHTALYWYRQSLGQGPEFLIYFQGTGAADDSGLPNDRFFAVRPEGSVSTLKIQRTERGDSAVYLCASSLSTGQNTEAFFGQGTRLTVV.